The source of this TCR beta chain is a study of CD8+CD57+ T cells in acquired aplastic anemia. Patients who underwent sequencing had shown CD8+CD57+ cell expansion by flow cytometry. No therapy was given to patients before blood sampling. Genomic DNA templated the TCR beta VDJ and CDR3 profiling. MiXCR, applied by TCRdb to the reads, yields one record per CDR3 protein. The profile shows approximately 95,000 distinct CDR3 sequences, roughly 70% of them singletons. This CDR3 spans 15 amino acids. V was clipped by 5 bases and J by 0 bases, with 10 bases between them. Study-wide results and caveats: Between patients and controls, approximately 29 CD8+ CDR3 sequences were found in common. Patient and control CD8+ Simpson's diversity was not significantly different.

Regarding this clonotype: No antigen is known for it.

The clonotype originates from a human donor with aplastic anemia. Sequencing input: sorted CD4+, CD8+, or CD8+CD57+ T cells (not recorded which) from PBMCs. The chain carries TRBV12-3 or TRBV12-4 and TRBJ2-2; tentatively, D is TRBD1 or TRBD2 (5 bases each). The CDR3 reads CASSPGTANTGELFF. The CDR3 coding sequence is TGTGCCAGCAGTCCCGGGACGGCGAACACCGGGGAGCTGTTTTTT.